This TCR beta chain was retrieved from a study of blood T cell repertoires in COVID-19. The study assigned cohorts using participant-reported clinical history. As originally analysed: The authors estimated nucleated cell counts from reference gene primer amplification. The assay was immunoSEQ multiplex PCR, and TCRdb's table has in-frame clones only and misses some. That table is the source of V, J and clone size, and D and trimming were worked out from the DNA. The top ten hold 0.95% to 1.5% of the sample, which has a few hundred thousand clones, 70% to 90% seen once. This TCR derives from a woman between 40 and 55 years old with acute COVID-19. The sample taken for sequencing was PBMCs or T cells enriched from blood (not recorded which).

In nucleotides, the CDR3 is TGTGCCACCAGTGCGAGGTTCGCCAAAAACATTCAGTACTTC. Amino acids: CATSARFAKNIQYF. The chain links TRBV24-1 to TRBJ2-4; D remains unclear. With 5 bases removed from V and 1 base from J, the gap between germline ends came to 8 bases. Germline CDR1 is KGHDR and CDR2 is SFDVKD. The CDR3 has 14 residues.